The 18 T cell receptor beta chains below were found in one sample sequenced in a study of post-analysis software for immune sequencing data. Findings of the study overall: Controls had lower frequencies than patients of four or five TRBV segments, which included TRBV5-6, TRBV5-1 and TRBV20-1.

Included in the TCR beta cDNA libraries were unique molecular identifiers. TCRdb re-called the PCR reads through MiXCR, storing one row per CDR3 protein. In the table there are about 400,000 distinct CDR3 sequences, around 33% of which are singletons. No antigen has been identified for these receptors. Sequencing was performed on blood. The receptors come from a girl aged 10 to 17 with multiple sclerosis.

This clonotype was detected ten times or more. At one end the junction does not follow the germline gene, possibly because of a read error. The chain has TRBV5-4 and TRBJ2-3, with TRBD1 matching 10 bases. The CDR3 runs to 15 residues. The V gene's germline CDR1 is SGHNT and CDR2 YYREEE (reference sequence). CDR3 DNA: TGTGCCAGCAGGTTGGACAGGGGGTGGACAGATACGCAGTATTTT. Amino acids: CASRLDRGWTDTQYF.

The chain recombines TRBV24-1 with TRBJ1-2, with a possible D match to TRBD1 (6 bases). This CDR3 spans 14 amino acids. V was trimmed by 7 bases and J by 8 bases, leaving 19 bases between them. The germline CDR1 and CDR2 sequences are KGHDR and SFDVKD. The CDR3 protein is CATSGPGGGDGYTF. The CDR3 DNA reads TGTGCCACCAGCGGGCCCGGAGGGGGAGACGGCTACACCTTC.

This clonotype was seen more than once but under ten times. CDR3 loop: CASSGLTGVNQPQHF. The CDR3 DNA follows: TGTGCCAGCAGTGGACTGACAGGGGTCAATCAGCCCCAGCATTTT. The chain joins TRBV12-3 or TRBV12-4 to TRBJ1-5, with 8 bases that match TRBD1. The CDR3 loop spans 15 amino acids. V lost 5 bases to trimming and J lost 3 bases; unmatched junction nucleotides: 6.

This clonotype was recorded a few times. J is TRBJ2-1 and V is TRBV5-1; a possible D gene is TRBD2 (7 bases). Trimming took 0 bases from V and 7 from J, leaving 14 bases between them. This CDR3 region has 15 residues. From germline, CDR1 is SGHRS and CDR2 YFSETQ. CDR3: CASSLGGGPVNEQFF. The CDR3 DNA follows: TGCGCCAGCAGCTTGGGCGGGGGCCCGGTAAATGAGCAGTTCTTC.

V is TRBV4-3 and J is TRBJ1-2; 7 positions match TRBD1. The CDR3 runs to 14 residues. Germline V gives CDR1 LGHNA, CDR2 YSLEER. The J segment lost 4 bases and the V segment lost 4 bases, leaving 6 bases of the junction unmatched. CDR3 nucleotide sequence: TGCGCCAGCAGCCCGACAGGGAGGGCCTATGGCTACACCTTC. It yields the protein CASSPTGRAYGYTF.

The chain links TRBV7-9 to TRBJ2-3, with TRBD1 matching over 9 bases. V dropped 5 bases and J dropped 4; count of bases not matched to a gene: 16. CDR3 length equals 18 residues. The germline gives CDR1 SEHNR, CDR2 FQNEAQ (reference sequence). The CDR3 reads CASSRRGGTGKFADTQYF. The CDR3 coding sequence is TGTGCCAGCAGCCGACGAGGAGGGACAGGGAAGTTTGCAGATACGCAGTATTTT.

The genes are TRBV7-2 and TRBJ2-7, with D uncertain. Germline assignment: CDR1 SGHTA and CDR2 FQGNSA. There are 16 residues in the CDR3. Between the trimmed V and J ends, which lost 0 bases and 3 bases, there was a span of 15 bases. CDR3: CASSLAAVRRSYEQYF. The CDR3 DNA is TGTGCCAGCAGCTTAGCGGCCGTCAGGCGCAGCTACGAGCAGTACTTC.

This clonotype was counted between two and nine times. The chain has TRBV7-9 and TRBJ2-1; tentative D call: TRBD2 (5 bases). The CDR3 spans 10 residues. Per germline, CDR1 SEHNR and CDR2 FQNEAQ (reference sequence). Trimming took 5 bases from V and 13 from J, leaving 9 bases between them. CDR3 sequence: CASSPEGQFF. As DNA, the CDR3 is TGTGCCAGCAGCCCCGAGGGTCAGTTCTTC.

The genes are TRBV7-3 and TRBJ2-1; TRBD2 might be the D (6 bases). The CDR3 loop spans 14 amino acids. The V gene's germline CDR1 is SGHTA and CDR2 FQGTGA. V dropped 5 bases and J dropped 0 bases, with 8 bases sitting between them. DNA of the CDR3: TGTGCCAGCAGCCGGGGGAGCTCCTACAATGAGCAGTTCTTC. Residues: CASSRGSSYNEQFF.

This chain joins TRBV10-3 and TRBJ2-1; 7 bases align to TRBD2. After removal of 2 bases from V and 5 bases from J, the junction contained 6 bases not matched to a gene. CDR1 is ENHRY and CDR2 is SYGVKD in the germline V gene. The CDR3 runs 15 residues. The CDR3 DNA is TGTGCCATCAGTGAGGAAGGTCTAGCGGACAATGAGCAGTTCTTC. Its protein is CAISEEGLADNEQFF.

The chain carries TRBV24-1 and TRBJ2-3; D unresolved. The CDR3 has 15 amino acids. Between the trimmed V and J ends, which lost 4 bases and 2 bases, there was a span of 12 bases. Germline V CDR1 and CDR2: KGHDR, SFDVKD. CDR3 nucleotides: TGTGCCACCAGTGACCGAGACACCTACACAGATACGCAGTATTTT. Its protein product is CATSDRDTYTDTQYF.

This clonotype was seen more than once but under ten times. The chain links TRBV20-1 to TRBJ2-1; 13 bases are a match to TRBD2. V gave up 8 bases and J gave up 6 bases; unmatched junction bases: 7. Germline V CDR1 and CDR2: DFQATT, SNEGSKA (reference sequence). The CDR3 sequence is 14 residues long. Here the CDR3 reads CSLKTSGGFNEQFF. As DNA, the CDR3 is TGCAGTCTTAAGACTAGCGGGGGGTTCAATGAGCAGTTCTTC.

CDR3 DNA: TGTGCCAGCAGTGGGCACGGCGCAGATACGCAGTATTTT. Translation: CASSGHGADTQYF. This chain connects TRBV27 to TRBJ2-3; D is unclear. Trimming left V 5 bases short and J 4 bases short, with 10 bases between. Looked up from germline, CDR1 is MNHEY and CDR2 is SMNVEV (reference sequence). CDR3 size: 13 residues.

The chain is built from TRBV5-1 and TRBJ2-1, with 8 positions matching TRBD1. The CDR3 extends over 15 amino acids. Germline V gives CDR1 SGHRS, CDR2 YFSETQ. The V segment lost 0 bases and the J segment 4 bases; nucleotides outside the gene matches: 3. Here the CDR3 DNA reads TGCGCCAGCAGCTTGGAGGACAGGGCTTACAATGAGCAGTTCTTC. This translates into CASSLEDRAYNEQFF.

As for this clonotype: At one boundary the junction diverges from the germline segment, which might be a read error. The chain couples TRBV29-1 to TRBJ2-7; TRBD1 matches at 7 bases. Germline V gives CDR1 SQVTM, CDR2 ANQGSEA. There are 13 residues in the CDR3. CDR3 coding DNA: TGCAGCGTTGGGACAGGAAACTCCTACGGGCAGTACTTC. It is translated as CSVGTGNSYGQYF.

In DNA form, the CDR3 reads TGTGCCAGCAGCTTAGGGCTTGCAGCCTCCTACGAGCAGTACTTC. It specifies CASSLGLAASYEQYF. The gene calls are TRBV7-8 and TRBJ2-7, with D uncertain. The CDR3 loop spans 15 amino acids. The ends were cut back, 1 base at V and 0 bases at J, with 10 bases in the middle. Germline CDR1 is SGHVS and CDR2 is FQNEAQ.

This clonotype was detected a few times. This chain uses TRBV7-3 with TRBJ1-1, with D perhaps matching TRBD1 (6 bases). The V end was cut by 4 bases, the J end by 1 base, with 7 bases between. The CDR3 runs 13 residues. Germline lookup yields CDR1 SGHTA and CDR2 FQGTGA. The CDR3 loop reads CASSSTGNTEAFF. The CDR3 DNA sequence: TGTGCCAGCAGCTCGACAGGGAACACTGAAGCTTTCTTT.

Only one count was recorded for this clonotype. The chain couples TRBV5-6 to TRBJ2-7; a weak D match, TRBD1 (5 bases). The germline V gene encodes CDR1 SGHDT and CDR2 YYEEEE. CDR3 length: 15 residues. V lost 4 bases to trimming and J lost 0 bases, with 14 bases between them. CDR3 sequence reads: CASSLFDSYSYEQYF. The DNA of the CDR3 is TGTGCCAGCAGCCTGTTCGACAGTTACTCCTACGAGCAGTACTTC. The complete variable domain, with remaining parts taken from reference TRBV5-6 and TRBJ2-7, reads DAGVTQSPTHLIKTRGQQVTLRCSPKSGHDTVSWYQQALGQGPQFIFQYYEEEERQRGNFPDRFSGHQFPNYSSELNVNALLLGDSALYLCASSLFDSYSYEQYFGPGTRLTVT.